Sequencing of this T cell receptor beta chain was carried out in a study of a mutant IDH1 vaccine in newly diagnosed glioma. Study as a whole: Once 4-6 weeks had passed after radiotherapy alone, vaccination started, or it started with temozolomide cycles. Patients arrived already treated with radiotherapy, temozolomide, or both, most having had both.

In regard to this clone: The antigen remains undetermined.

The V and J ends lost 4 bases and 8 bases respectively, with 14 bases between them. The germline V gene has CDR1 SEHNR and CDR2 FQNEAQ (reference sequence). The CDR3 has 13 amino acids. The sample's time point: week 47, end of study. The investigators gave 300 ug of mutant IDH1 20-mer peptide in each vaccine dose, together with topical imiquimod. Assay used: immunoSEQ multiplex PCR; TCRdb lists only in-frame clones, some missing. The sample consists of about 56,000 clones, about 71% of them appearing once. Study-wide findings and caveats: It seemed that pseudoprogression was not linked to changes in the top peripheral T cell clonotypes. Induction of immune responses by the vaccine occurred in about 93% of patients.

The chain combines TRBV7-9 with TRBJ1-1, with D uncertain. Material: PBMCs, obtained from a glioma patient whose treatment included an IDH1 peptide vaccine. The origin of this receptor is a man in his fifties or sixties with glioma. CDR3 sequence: CASSSQRLTEAFF. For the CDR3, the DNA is TGTGCCAGCAGCTCTCAGAGGTTGACGGAAGCTTTCTTT.